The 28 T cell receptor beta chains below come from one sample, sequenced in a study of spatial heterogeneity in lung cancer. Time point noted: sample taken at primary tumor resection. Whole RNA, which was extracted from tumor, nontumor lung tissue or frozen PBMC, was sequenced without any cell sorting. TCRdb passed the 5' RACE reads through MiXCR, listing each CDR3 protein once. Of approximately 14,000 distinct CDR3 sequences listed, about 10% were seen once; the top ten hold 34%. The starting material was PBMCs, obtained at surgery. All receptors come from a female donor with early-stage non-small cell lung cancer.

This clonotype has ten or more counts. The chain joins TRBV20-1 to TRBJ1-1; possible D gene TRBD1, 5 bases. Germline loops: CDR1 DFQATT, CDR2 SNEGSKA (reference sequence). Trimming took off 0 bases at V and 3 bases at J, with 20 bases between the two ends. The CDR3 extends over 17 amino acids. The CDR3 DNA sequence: TGCAGTGCTAGAGAGGTGGGGGGGTGGATAATGGACACTGAAGCTTTCTTT. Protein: CSAREVGGWIMDTEAFF.

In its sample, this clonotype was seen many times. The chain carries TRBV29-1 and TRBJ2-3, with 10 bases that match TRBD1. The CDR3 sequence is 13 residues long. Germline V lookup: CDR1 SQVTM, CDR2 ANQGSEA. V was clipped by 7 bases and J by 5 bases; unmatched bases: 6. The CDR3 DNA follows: TGCAGCGGAAGACAGGGGGCAAGAGATACGCAGTATTTT. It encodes CSGRQGARDTQYF.

The CDR3 DNA follows: TGCAGTGCTAGAGAGGGGGGCAGGGCGTCTAATTCACCCCTCCACTTT. Protein: CSAREGGRASNSPLHF. The rearrangement links TRBV20-1 to TRBJ1-6; possible D gene TRBD1, 6 bases. V gave up 0 bases and J gave up 6 bases, with 15 bases separating them. Germline loops: CDR1 DFQATT, CDR2 SNEGSKA (reference sequence). The CDR3 runs 16 residues.

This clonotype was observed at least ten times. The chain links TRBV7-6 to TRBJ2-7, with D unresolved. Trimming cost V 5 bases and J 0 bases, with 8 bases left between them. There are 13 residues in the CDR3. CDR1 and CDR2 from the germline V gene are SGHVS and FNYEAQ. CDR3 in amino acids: CASSLTNSYEQYF. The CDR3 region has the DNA TGTGCCAGCAGCCTCACAAACTCCTACGAGCAGTACTTC.

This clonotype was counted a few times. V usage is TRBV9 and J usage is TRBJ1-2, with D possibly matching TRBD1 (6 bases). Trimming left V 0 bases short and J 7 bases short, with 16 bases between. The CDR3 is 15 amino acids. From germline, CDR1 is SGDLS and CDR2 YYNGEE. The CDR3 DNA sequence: TGTGCCAGCAGCGTAGCCGAAACAGGGTACGCTGGCTACACCTTC. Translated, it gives CASSVAETGYAGYTF.

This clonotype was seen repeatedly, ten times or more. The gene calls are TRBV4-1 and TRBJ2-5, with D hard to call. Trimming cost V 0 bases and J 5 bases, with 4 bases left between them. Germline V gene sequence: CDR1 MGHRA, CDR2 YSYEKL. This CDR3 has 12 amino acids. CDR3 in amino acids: CASSQERETQYF. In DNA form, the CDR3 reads TGCGCCAGCAGCCAAGAGAGGGAGACCCAGTACTTC.

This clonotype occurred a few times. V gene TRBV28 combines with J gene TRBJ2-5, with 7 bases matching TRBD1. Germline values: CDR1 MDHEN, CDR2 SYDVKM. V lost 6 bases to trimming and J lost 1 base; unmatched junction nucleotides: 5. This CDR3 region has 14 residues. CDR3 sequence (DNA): TGTGCCAGCAGCCTTGACAGGGTCCAAGAGACCCAGTACTTC. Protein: CASSLDRVQETQYF.

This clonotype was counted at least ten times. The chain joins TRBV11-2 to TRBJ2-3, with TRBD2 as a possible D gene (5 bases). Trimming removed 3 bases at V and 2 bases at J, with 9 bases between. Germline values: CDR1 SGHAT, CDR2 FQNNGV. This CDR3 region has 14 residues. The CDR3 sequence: CASSLSGSTDTQYF. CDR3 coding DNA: TGTGCCAGCAGCTTGAGCGGTTCCACAGATACGCAGTATTTT.

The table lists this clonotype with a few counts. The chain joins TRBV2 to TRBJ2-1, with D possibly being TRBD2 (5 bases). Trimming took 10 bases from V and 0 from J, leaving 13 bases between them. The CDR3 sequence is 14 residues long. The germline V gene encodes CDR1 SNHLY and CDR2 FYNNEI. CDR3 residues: CAIPGSRSYNEQFF. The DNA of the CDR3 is TGTGCCATCCCTGGGAGCCGCTCCTACAATGAGCAGTTCTTC. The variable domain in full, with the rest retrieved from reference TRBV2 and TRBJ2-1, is EPEVTQTPSHQVTQMGQEVILRCVPISNHLYFYWYRQILGQKVEFLVSFYNNEISEKSEIFDDQFSVERPDGSNFTLKIRSTKLEDSAMYFCAIPGSRSYNEQFFGPGTRLTVL.

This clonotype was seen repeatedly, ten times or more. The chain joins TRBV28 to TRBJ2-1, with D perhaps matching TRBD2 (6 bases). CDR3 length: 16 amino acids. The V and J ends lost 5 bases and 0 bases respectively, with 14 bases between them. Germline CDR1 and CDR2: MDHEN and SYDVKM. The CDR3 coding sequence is TGTGCCAGCAGTAGTAACGGGGGAAGCTCCTACAATGAGCAGTTCTTC. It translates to CASSSNGGSSYNEQFF.

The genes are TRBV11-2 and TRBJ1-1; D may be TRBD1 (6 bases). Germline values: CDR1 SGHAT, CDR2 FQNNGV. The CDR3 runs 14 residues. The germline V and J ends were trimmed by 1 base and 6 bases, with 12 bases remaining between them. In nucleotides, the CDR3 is TGTGCCAGCAGCTTAGTAGTAGGGGGAGCTGAAGCTTTCTTT. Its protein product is CASSLVVGGAEAFF.

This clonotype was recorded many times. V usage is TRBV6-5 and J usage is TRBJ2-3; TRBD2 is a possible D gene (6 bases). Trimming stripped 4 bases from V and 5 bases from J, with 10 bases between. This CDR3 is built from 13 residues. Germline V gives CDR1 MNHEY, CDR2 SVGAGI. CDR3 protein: CASSSWGVDTQYF. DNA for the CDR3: TGTGCCAGCAGTTCCTGGGGGGTAGATACGCAGTATTTT.

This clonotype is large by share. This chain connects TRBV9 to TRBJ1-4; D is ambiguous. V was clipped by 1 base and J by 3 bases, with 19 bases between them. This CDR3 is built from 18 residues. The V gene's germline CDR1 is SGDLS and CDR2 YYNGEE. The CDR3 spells CASSVSEETSEANEKLFF. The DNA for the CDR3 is TGTGCCAGCAGCGTAAGTGAGGAGACCTCAGAGGCTAATGAAAAACTGTTTTTT.

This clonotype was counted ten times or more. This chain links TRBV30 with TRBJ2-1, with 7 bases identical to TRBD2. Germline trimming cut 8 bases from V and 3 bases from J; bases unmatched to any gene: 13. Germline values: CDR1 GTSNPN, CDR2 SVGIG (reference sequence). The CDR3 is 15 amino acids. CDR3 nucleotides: TGTGCCGGTAGACTAGCCGGTCGGGACTACAATGAGCAGTTCTTC. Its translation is CAGRLAGRDYNEQFF.

The CDR3, as DNA: TGTGCCAGCTCCGGTGTGGGGTTAAGAACGGGCGGGACCCAGTACTTC. The encoded protein is CASSGVGLRTGGTQYF. This chain uses TRBV2 with TRBJ2-5, with D unclear. CDR3 size: 16 residues. Per the germline V gene, CDR1 is SNHLY and CDR2 is FYNNEI. The germline V and J ends were trimmed by 8 bases and 7 bases, with 26 bases remaining between them.

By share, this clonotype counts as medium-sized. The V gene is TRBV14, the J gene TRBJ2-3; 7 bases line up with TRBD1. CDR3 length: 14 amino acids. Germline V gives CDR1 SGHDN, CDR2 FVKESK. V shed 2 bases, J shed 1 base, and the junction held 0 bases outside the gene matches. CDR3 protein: CASSQQGGTDTQYF. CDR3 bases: TGTGCCAGCAGCCAACAGGGGGGCACAGATACGCAGTATTTT.

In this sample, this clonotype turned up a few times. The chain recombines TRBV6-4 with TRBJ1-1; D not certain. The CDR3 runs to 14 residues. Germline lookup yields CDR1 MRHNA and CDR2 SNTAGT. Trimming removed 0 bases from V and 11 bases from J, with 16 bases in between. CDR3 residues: CASSDSIGSFWAFF. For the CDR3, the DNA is TGTGCCAGCAGTGACTCGATCGGATCCTTTTGGGCTTTCTTT.

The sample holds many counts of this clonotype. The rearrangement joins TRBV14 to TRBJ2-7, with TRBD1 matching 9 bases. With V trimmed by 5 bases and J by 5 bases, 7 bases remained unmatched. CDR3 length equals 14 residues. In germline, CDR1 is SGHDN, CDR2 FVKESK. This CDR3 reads CASSTDRGVNEQYF. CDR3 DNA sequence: TGTGCCAGCAGCACGGACAGGGGAGTGAACGAGCAGTACTTC.

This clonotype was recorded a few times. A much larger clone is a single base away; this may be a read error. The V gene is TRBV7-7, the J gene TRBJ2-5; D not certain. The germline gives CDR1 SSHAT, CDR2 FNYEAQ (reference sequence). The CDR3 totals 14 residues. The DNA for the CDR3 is TGTGCTAGCAGGTATCGACAACTCGGGGAGACCCAGTACTTC. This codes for CASRYRQLGETQYF.

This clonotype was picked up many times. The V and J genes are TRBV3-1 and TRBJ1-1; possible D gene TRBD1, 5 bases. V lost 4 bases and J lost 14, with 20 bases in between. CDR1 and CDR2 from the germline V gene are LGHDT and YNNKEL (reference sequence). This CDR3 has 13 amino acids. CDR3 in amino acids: CASSLHRGGAIFF. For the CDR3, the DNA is TGTGCCAGCAGCCTCCATCGGGGAGGGGCTATCTTCTTT. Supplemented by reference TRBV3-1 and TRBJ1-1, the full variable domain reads DTAVSQTPKYLVTQMGNDKSIKCEQNLGHDTMYWYKQDSKKFLKIMFSYNNKELIINETVPNRFSPKSPDKAHLNLHINSLELGDSAVYFCASSLHRGGAIFFGQGTRLTVV.

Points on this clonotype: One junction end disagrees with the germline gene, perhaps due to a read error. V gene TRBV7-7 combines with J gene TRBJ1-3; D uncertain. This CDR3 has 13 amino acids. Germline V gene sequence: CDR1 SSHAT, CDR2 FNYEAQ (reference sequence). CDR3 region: CASSLNMGNTIYF. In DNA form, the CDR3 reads TGTGCTAGCAGCTTAAACATGGGAAACACCATATATTTT.

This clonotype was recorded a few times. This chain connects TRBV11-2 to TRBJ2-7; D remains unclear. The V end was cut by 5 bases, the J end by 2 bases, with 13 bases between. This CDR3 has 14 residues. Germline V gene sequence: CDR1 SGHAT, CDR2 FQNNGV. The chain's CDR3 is CASSRDPGTYEQYF. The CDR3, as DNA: TGTGCCAGCAGCAGGGATCCCGGAACCTACGAGCAGTACTTC.

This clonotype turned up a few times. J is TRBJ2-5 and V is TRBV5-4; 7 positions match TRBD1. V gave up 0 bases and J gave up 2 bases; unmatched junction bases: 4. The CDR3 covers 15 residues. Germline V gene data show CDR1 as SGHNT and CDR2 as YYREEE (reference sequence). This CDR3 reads CASSLVRQGQETQYF. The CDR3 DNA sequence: TGTGCCAGCAGCTTGGTAAGACAGGGACAAGAGACCCAGTACTTC.

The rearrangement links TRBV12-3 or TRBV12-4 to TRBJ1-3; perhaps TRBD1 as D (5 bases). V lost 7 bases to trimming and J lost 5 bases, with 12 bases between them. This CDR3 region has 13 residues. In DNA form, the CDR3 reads TGTGCCAGCAACCCCGGGACTAGAAACACCATATATTTT. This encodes CASNPGTRNTIYF.

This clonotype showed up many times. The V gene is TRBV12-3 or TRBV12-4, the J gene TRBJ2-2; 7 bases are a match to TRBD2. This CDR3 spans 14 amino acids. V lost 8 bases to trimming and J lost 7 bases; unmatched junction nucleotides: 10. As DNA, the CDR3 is TGTGCCAGCTGGATATCAGCGGGGCTCGGGGAGCTGTTTTTT. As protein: CASWISAGLGELFF.

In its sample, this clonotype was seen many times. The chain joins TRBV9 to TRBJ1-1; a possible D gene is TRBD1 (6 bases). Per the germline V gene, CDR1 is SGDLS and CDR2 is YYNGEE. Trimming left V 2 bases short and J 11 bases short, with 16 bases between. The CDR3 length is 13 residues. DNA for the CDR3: TGTGCCAGCAGCGTCAGTTCAGGGGTTGGGGCTTTCTTT. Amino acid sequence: CASSVSSGVGAFF.

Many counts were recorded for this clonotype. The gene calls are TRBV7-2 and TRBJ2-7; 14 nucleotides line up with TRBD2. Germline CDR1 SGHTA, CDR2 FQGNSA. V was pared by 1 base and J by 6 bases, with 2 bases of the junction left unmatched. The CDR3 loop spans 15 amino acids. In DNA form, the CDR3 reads TGTGCCAGCAGCTTAGTGGGGACTAGCGGGGGCGAGCAGTACTTC. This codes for CASSLVGTSGGEQYF.

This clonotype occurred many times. In DNA, the CDR3 is TGTGCCTGGAGTCGGGTATCCTATGGCTACACCTTC. Its translation is CAWSRVSYGYTF. The chain carries TRBV30 and TRBJ1-2; unclear D gene. The CDR3 contains 12 residues. The germline V gene encodes CDR1 GTSNPN and CDR2 SVGIG (reference sequence). V dropped 2 bases and J dropped 4 bases, with 8 bases sitting between them.